The clone carrying this TCR beta chain has more than one count but fewer than ten. Its matching antigen is unknown. Sample donors were healthy Caucasian individuals that came from Russia, aged about 6 to 100. These data belong to a study of blood T cells in healthy people across ages. The CDR3 covers 15 residues. Germline CDR1 reads SGHRS; CDR2 reads YFSETQ. The ends lost 4 bases at V and 5 bases at J; junction bases unmatched: 11. The use of a sample-barcoded 5' primer and a J-beta primer mix characterized a second PCR of roughly 6 to 11 cycles. Via MiXCR, TCRdb re-called the 5' RACE reads, giving one row per CDR3 protein. The sample consists of approximately 830,000 distinct CDR3 sequences, around 68% of them appearing once. Regarding the study as a whole: Total diversity from one million sequenced T cells was likely underestimated. A strong correlation was seen between TCR beta diversity and naive T cell percentage.

V is TRBV5-1 and J is TRBJ2-5; 7 nucleotides match TRBD1. This receptor was obtained from a man aged 25 to 45 in good health. Sequenced material: blood. The CDR3, as DNA: TGCGCCAGCAGCCCAGGGACAGCCCTGTGGGAGACCCAGTACTTC. It codes for CASSPGTALWETQYF.